The clone carrying this TCR beta chain was recorded once. CDR3 size: 14 residues. The V and J ends lost 3 bases and 7 bases respectively, with 12 bases between them. Germline loops: CDR1 KGHSH, CDR2 LQKENI. The record originates from a study of OX40 agonist ivuxolimab in advanced cancers. Across the whole study: The patients' treatment was ivuxolimab, an agonistic anti-OX40 (CD134) antibody. Prior checkpoint blockade (anti-PD-1, anti-PD-L1 or anti-CTLA-4) was permitted; about 40% had it.

The method was immunoSEQ multiplex PCR; TCRdb's version includes in-frame clones alone and lacks a portion of them. The sample has approximately 70,000 clones, around 90% seen once. This rearrangement joins TRBV18 to TRBJ1-4, with a weak D call TRBD1 (6 bases). The sequences come from CD4+ or CD8+ T cells sorted from blood, collected in a trial of the OX40 agonist ivuxolimab. The TCR was taken from an adult with an advanced solid tumor such as melanoma, head and neck, liver or kidney cancer. The CDR3 reads CASSPNREGEKLFF. The CDR3 region has the DNA TGTGCCAGCTCACCGAACAGGGAGGGTGAAAAACTGTTTTTT.